The source of this TCR beta chain is a study of monozygotic twins with inflammatory bowel disease. With regard to this clonotype: Antigen specificity is unknown.

The CDR3 spans 15 residues. CDR1 and CDR2 (germline): SGDLS, YYNGEE. The study, taken as a whole, reports: IBD patients shared fewer clonotypes with other individuals than healthy twins, especially patients with disease activity signs. A lone strong IBD-associated signal or clonotype found no support. Limited power may explain why concordant and discordant twins showed no difference in repertoire similarity.

Using eight separate reactions per sample, the authors generated cDNA. TCRdb reworked the 5' RACE reads into one entry per CDR3 protein, no DNA. Its clone listing holds 210,000 or so distinct CDR3 sequences. Sequences were obtained from blood. V and J are TRBV9 and TRBJ2-7; TCRdb designates TRBD2, a call that cannot be tested without DNA. The TCR sequence derives from a human donor with ulcerative colitis or Crohn's disease, or a healthy co-twin of an affected twin (not recorded which). CDR3 amino acids: CASSVEPTTSTEQYF.